This T cell receptor (beta chain) was documented in a study of vaccination and CD4 T cells after COVID-19. Across the study: Stimulation used overlapping spike peptides from SARS-CoV-2, HCoV-NL63, HCoV-OC43 and HCoV-229E. The study's findings and limits: The median count of SARS-CoV-2-reactive clonotypes rose from roughly 21 to 40, not significantly.

Concerning this clonotype: What it recognizes is unknown.

The sample's treatment: roughly 10-day PBMC culture with coronavirus spike peptide pools or control peptides (ViraFEST assay). From the unexposed donor, CD4+ T cells were collected ahead of the COVID-19 pandemic (2011-2018). Cultured CD4+ T cell DNA was sequenced using the Oncomine TCR Beta short-read assay. After culture, CD4+ T cells served as the source for genomic DNA extraction. TCRdb reanalysed the PCR reads using MiXCR and keeps one entry per CDR3 protein. The sample holds approximately 9,500 distinct CDR3 sequences, 30% to 35% seen once. Sequenced material: CD4+ T cells from blood, cultured in vitro. The source is a human donor in good health.

CDR3 amino acids: CASRLYGYTF. Here the CDR3 DNA reads TGTGCCAGCAGACTTTATGGCTACACCTTC. The chain joins TRBV2 to TRBJ1-2; D remains ambiguous. This CDR3 comprises 10 residues. Trimming cost V 6 bases and J 5 bases, with 4 bases left between them. In germline, CDR1 is SNHLY, CDR2 FYNNEI.